This TCR beta chain was obtained from a study of PD-L1 blockade in urothelial cancer. In the study overall: Treatment start was followed by blood analysis at 3 weeks (second dose) and again at 6 weeks.

Spiked synthetic TCR analogs estimated absolute template abundance per PCR. The protocol was immunoSEQ multiplex PCR, while the TCRdb copy is restricted to in-frame clones and leaves out a portion. In the table there are 40,000 to 55,000 clones, around nine tenths of which are singletons. General observations from the study: Improved survival was predicted by pretreatment blood TCR clonality below the median. Stronger expansion of tumor-associated clones in blood at 3 weeks distinguished durable-benefit patients.

A note on this clone: What it recognizes is unknown.

CDR1 and CDR2 (germline): ENHRY, SYGVKD. The V gene lost 5 bases and the J gene lost 4 bases, with 17 bases spanning the gap. This CDR3 spans 15 amino acids. The time point denotes: pretreatment peripheral blood. Sequenced material: PBMCs, taken around atezolizumab (anti-PD-L1) treatment. This sequence joins TRBV10-3 and TRBJ1-2; D not resolved. The clonotype originates from a donor over 35 with urothelial cancer. CDR3 sequence: CAISRVGSVVYGYTF. The CDR3 DNA sequence: TGTGCCATCAGTCGGGTCGGCTCGGTTGTCTATGGCTACACCTTC.